These 32 T cell receptor beta chains were sequenced from one sample in a study of blood T cell repertoires in COVID-19. Repertoires were generated with immunoSEQ multiplex PCR, while TCRdb's copy carries only in-frame clones and drops some. The data show approximately 190,000 clones, around 80% seen once. What was sequenced was peripheral blood. All receptors derive from a human donor in a cohort sampled during active COVID-19.

The J gene is TRBJ2-5, the V gene TRBV18; 7 bases line up with TRBD1. The CDR3 spans 14 residues. Germline assignment: CDR1 KGHSH and CDR2 LQKENI. Germline trimming cut 5 bases from V and 4 bases from J; bases unmatched to any gene: 7. The CDR3 DNA sequence: TGTGCCAGCTCAACAGGAAGGGGGCCAGAGACCCAGTACTTC. Encoded protein: CASSTGRGPETQYF.

The V gene is TRBV11-2, the J gene TRBJ2-2; TRBD2 matches 11 bases. J was trimmed by 3 bases and V by 1 base; bases with no gene match: 4. The CDR3 loop spans 17 amino acids. CDR1 and CDR2 from the germline V gene are SGHAT and FQNNGV. In nucleotides, the CDR3 is TGTGCCAGCAGCTTAGCCCTAGCGGGGGGAGACACCGGGGAGCTGTTTTTT. Translation gives CASSLALAGGDTGELFF.

This rearrangement joins TRBV6-9 to TRBJ2-1; a weak D match, TRBD1 (5 bases). The CDR3 loop spans 17 amino acids. Trimming took off 7 bases at V and 0 bases at J, with 19 bases between the two ends. Germline lookup yields CDR1 MNHGY and CDR2 SVAAGI. The CDR3: CASTEPQGRSSYNEQFF. In DNA, the CDR3 is TGTGCCAGCACAGAACCCCAGGGCCGTAGCTCCTACAATGAGCAGTTCTTC.

This clone was recorded a few times. The chain couples TRBV11-2 to TRBJ1-4, with a weak D call TRBD1 (6 bases). The germline V and J ends were trimmed by 4 bases and 6 bases, with 24 bases remaining between them. CDR1 SGHAT and CDR2 FQNNGV come from the germline V gene. This CDR3 spans 18 amino acids. The CDR3 region is CASSSIGQFISHDEKLFF. The DNA for the CDR3 is TGTGCCAGCAGCTCCATCGGACAGTTTATCTCGCATGATGAAAAACTGTTTTTT.

The gene calls are TRBV3-1 (or the pseudogene TRBV3-2) and TRBJ2-1; 7 nucleotides agree with TRBD2. CDR3 length: 11 residues. The V and J ends lost 1 base and 12 bases, in that order; junction bases with no gene match: 0. The germline CDR1 and CDR2 sequences are LGHDT and YNNKEL (reference sequence). CDR3 sequence: CASSQAGGQFF. The CDR3 DNA reads TGTGCCAGCAGCCAAGCGGGGGGGCAGTTCTTC.

The rearrangement links TRBV3-1 (or the pseudogene TRBV3-2) to TRBJ2-7, with TRBD2 identical over 7 bases. The CDR3 sequence is 15 residues long. V shed 9 bases and J 3 bases; nucleotides not matched to a gene: 14. Germline loops: CDR1 LGHDT, CDR2 YNNKEL (reference sequence). This CDR3 reads CASSQRGGSYYEQYF. As DNA, the CDR3 is TGTGCCAGTTCGCAGCGGGGCGGGAGTTACTACGAGCAGTACTTC.

This chain uses TRBV2 with TRBJ2-5; 8 bases are a match to TRBD2. After removal of 5 bases from V and 5 bases from J, the junction contained 10 bases not matched to a gene. The CDR3 extends over 15 amino acids. Germline-derived CDR1 and CDR2 are SNHLY and FYNNEI. This CDR3 reads CASSRRRTSRETQYF. The DNA of the CDR3 is TGTGCCAGCAGTAGACGTCGGACTAGCAGGGAGACCCAGTACTTC.

The count of this clone is one. This CDR3 is CASSAGTDQETQYF. CDR3 nucleotide sequence: TGCGCCAGCAGCGCGGGGACCGACCAAGAGACCCAGTACTTC. This sequence joins TRBV5-1 and TRBJ2-5, with D possibly being TRBD2 (6 bases). Trimming shortened V by 4 bases and J by 0 bases, and 10 bases separated the two germline ends. This CDR3 has 14 residues. Per germline, CDR1 SGHRS and CDR2 YFSETQ.

V gene TRBV19 combines with J gene TRBJ1-4; D gene uncertain. The CDR3 is 18 residues long. The ends were cut back, 2 bases at V and 7 bases at J, with 23 bases in the middle. Germline values: CDR1 LNHDA, CDR2 SQIVND (reference sequence). Written as DNA, the CDR3 is TGTGCCAGTAGTATACCCAGGACTACCCCCCACCCGAGTGAAAAACTGTTTTTT. It codes for CASSIPRTTPHPSEKLFF. Supplemented by reference TRBV19 and TRBJ1-4, the full variable domain reads DGGITQSPKYLFRKEGQNVTLSCEQNLNHDAMYWYRQDPGQGLRLIYYSQIVNDFQKGDIAEGYSVSREKKESFPLTVTSAQKNPTAFYLCASSIPRTTPHPSEKLFFGSGTQLSVL.

The genes are TRBV11-3 and TRBJ2-5; 13 bases align to TRBD2. CDR3 length equals 17 residues. V lost 1 base and J lost 2; bases outside the gene matches: 4. Germline-derived CDR1 and CDR2 are SGHNT and YENEEA. The CDR3 coding sequence is TGTGCCAGCAGCTTAGGCCTACTAGCGGGGGGGCAAGAGACCCAGTACTTC. Residues: CASSLGLLAGGQETQYF.

V and J are TRBV24-1 and TRBJ2-5, with 9 nucleotides matching TRBD1. The CDR3 extends over 14 amino acids. In germline, CDR1 is KGHDR, CDR2 SFDVKD. V dropped 10 bases and J dropped 2; count of bases not matched to a gene: 7. The CDR3 nucleotides read TGTGCCACGGGGACAGGGAGATTACAAGAGACCCAGTACTTC. As protein: CATGTGRLQETQYF.

This clone was counted once. This sequence joins TRBV5-1 and TRBJ2-5; possible D gene TRBD2, 6 bases. Germline V gives CDR1 SGHRS, CDR2 YFSETQ. The CDR3 loop spans 14 amino acids. V was pared by 2 bases and J by 1 base, with 9 bases between. The CDR3 DNA sequence: TGCGCCAGCAGCTTTGTCGGGGGCCAAGAGACCCAGTACTTC. Encoded protein: CASSFVGGQETQYF.

J is TRBJ2-5 and V is TRBV3-1 (or the pseudogene TRBV3-2); 8 bases line up with TRBD2. The CDR3 is 16 amino acids. Germline CDR1 reads LGHDT; CDR2 reads YNNKEL (reference sequence). V shed 4 bases, J shed 5 bases, and the junction held 12 bases outside the gene matches. CDR3 sequence reads: CASSPLRAGGGETQYF. DNA of the CDR3: TGTGCCAGCAGCCCCCTCCGGGCGGGGGGCGGGGAGACCCAGTACTTC.

V gene TRBV5-1 combines with J gene TRBJ1-4; 8 bases agree with TRBD1. The CDR3 covers 14 residues. Germline V gene data show CDR1 as SGHRS and CDR2 as YFSETQ. Unmatched junction bases numbered 5, after V lost 4 bases and J lost 6 bases. The CDR3 sequence is CASSIGQGYEKLFF. CDR3 nucleotides: TGCGCCAGCAGCATTGGACAGGGTTATGAAAAACTGTTTTTT.

V is TRBV15 and J is TRBJ2-2, with TRBD1 as a possible D gene (5 bases). Germline V lookup: CDR1 LNHNV, CDR2 YYDKDF (reference sequence). Deletions cut 5 bases from V and 7 bases from J, with 17 bases between. CDR3 length: 15 amino acids. CDR3 coding DNA: TGTGCCACCAGCCCTAGGGGTGGTTTGGGCGGGGAGCTGTTTTTT. This encodes CATSPRGGLGGELFF.

The chain has TRBV6-5 and TRBJ2-5; possible D gene TRBD2, 5 bases. The CDR3 has 14 amino acids. In germline, CDR1 is MNHEY, CDR2 SVGAGI. The V gene lost 8 bases and the J gene lost 7 bases, with 20 bases spanning the gap. The CDR3 region is CASLSPGVGGTQYF. For the CDR3, the DNA is TGTGCCAGCTTAAGTCCCGGGGTTGGCGGGACCCAGTACTTC.

The chain has TRBV5-1 and TRBJ1-6, with 7 positions matching TRBD1. Trimming cost V 2 bases and J 7 bases; bases outside gene matches: 9. The germline V gene encodes CDR1 SGHRS and CDR2 YFSETQ. The CDR3 totals 16 residues. The CDR3 is CASSFQTGLGNSPLHF. The DNA of the CDR3 is TGCGCCAGCAGCTTCCAGACAGGGTTGGGGAATTCACCCCTCCACTTT.

This sequence joins TRBV6-1 and TRBJ2-4, with 10 bases lining up with TRBD2. V dropped 2 bases and J dropped 12; count of bases not matched to a gene: 19. Germline V gene lookup returns CDR1 MNHNS and CDR2 SASEGT. This CDR3 comprises 18 residues. The CDR3 DNA reads TGTGCCAGCAGTGAAATTGCTAGGACTAGCGGAGTCTCAGGGGATCAGTACTTC. Translation: CASSEIARTSGVSGDQYF.

The chain employs TRBV5-6 and TRBJ2-4, with TRBD1 as a possible D gene (6 bases). Germline CDR1 SGHDT, CDR2 YYEEEE. This CDR3 comprises 15 residues. Trimming took 4 bases from V and 6 from J, leaving 17 bases between them. The CDR3 protein is CASSTTQGMRNIQYF. CDR3 bases: TGTGCCAGCAGCACTACGCAGGGGATGCGAAACATTCAGTACTTC.

In the case of this clone: In the same sample, other DNA sequences code for this CDR3. This chain joins TRBV2 and TRBJ1-1; TRBD1 aligns across 9 bases. V gave up 6 bases and J gave up 5 bases; unmatched junction bases: 4. In germline, CDR1 is SNHLY, CDR2 FYNNEI. CDR3 length: 13 residues. In DNA, the CDR3 is TGTGCCAGCAGCGGCGACAGGGGGACTGAAGCTTTCTTT. Translated, it gives CASSGDRGTEAFF.

The chain joins TRBV5-8 to TRBJ2-7, with 9 bases identical to TRBD1. The ends lost 4 bases at V and 3 bases at J; junction bases unmatched: 5. CDR3 length equals 14 residues. Germline V gene data show CDR1 as SGHTS and CDR2 as YDEGEE. The CDR3 nucleotides read TGTGCCAGCAGCGAATACAGGGGGCTCTACGAGCAGTACTTC. Its translation is CASSEYRGLYEQYF.

The count of this clone is one. The DNA is left out, because the CDR3 cannot be placed on it with certainty; the CDR3 is given as TCRdb lists it. The chain couples TRBV27 to TRBJ1-4; the table's D call, TRBD1, was not checked against the DNA. The CDR3 spans 15 residues, counting both ends. The germline V gene has CDR1 MNHEY and CDR2 SMNVEV (reference sequence). CDR3 sequence: CASSSGQGAWEKLFF.

This clone was observed a few times. The chain employs TRBV18 and TRBJ2-3, with 10 bases lining up with TRBD1. The germline CDR1 and CDR2 sequences are KGHSH and LQKENI. V was pared by 0 bases and J by 7 bases, with 22 bases of the junction left unmatched. The CDR3 extends over 21 amino acids. In DNA, the CDR3 is TGTGCCAGCTCACCACCCGGCTTTCTGGACAGGGGGTTGGGATTCATGCATACGCAGTATTTT. Translating gives CASSPPGFLDRGLGFMHTQYF.

This clone was detected only once. This chain joins TRBV10-1 and TRBJ2-3; 8 nucleotides agree with TRBD1. Germline loops: CDR1 WNHNN, CDR2 SYGVQD (reference sequence). This CDR3 has 13 residues. Trimming at V came to 11 bases and at J to 4 bases, leaving 8 bases not matched to a gene. The CDR3 nucleotides are TGCGCCGGCACGGGACAGGTAGCAGATACGCAGTATTTT. Translated, it gives CAGTGQVADTQYF.

This rearrangement joins TRBV27 to TRBJ2-7, with D possibly TRBD1 on 5 matching bases. Germline CDR1 is MNHEY and CDR2 is SMNVEV (reference sequence). This CDR3 spans 13 amino acids. V shed 6 bases and J shed 3 bases, with 12 bases lying between them. The CDR3 region has the DNA TGTGCCAGCAGCCAGGGATTACTCTACGAGCAGTACTTC. It yields the protein CASSQGLLYEQYF.

V is TRBV5-8 and J is TRBJ1-2; TRBD1 matches 10 bases. The V gene's germline CDR1 is SGHTS and CDR2 YDEGEE. Trimming removed 2 bases from V and 5 bases from J; junction bases left unmatched: 3. The CDR3 spans 14 residues. CDR3 sequence reads: CASSLGQGGYGYTF. The CDR3, as DNA: TGTGCCAGCAGCTTAGGACAGGGGGGTTATGGCTACACCTTC.

The chain has TRBV12-3 or TRBV12-4 and TRBJ2-2; no reliable D call. The CDR3 has 13 residues. Trimming cost V 7 bases and J 1 base, with 7 bases left between them. The CDR3: CASIRGNTGELFF. The CDR3 bases are TGTGCCAGCATCCGCGGGAACACCGGGGAGCTGTTTTTT.

The V call is TRBV7-8, the J call TRBJ2-1; 7 bases agree with TRBD2. V lost 6 bases to trimming and J lost 7 bases; unmatched junction nucleotides: 9. This CDR3 comprises 14 residues. Germline V gene sequence: CDR1 SGHVS, CDR2 FQNEAQ. In nucleotides, the CDR3 is TGTGCCAGCAGGCTACTCGCGGGAGCGAATGAGCAGTTCTTC. It encodes CASRLLAGANEQFF.

The chain has TRBV5-1 and TRBJ2-1; 9 bases map to TRBD1. The CDR3 spans 15 residues. Germline CDR1 reads SGHRS; CDR2 reads YFSETQ. V lost 4 bases to trimming and J lost 7 bases; unmatched junction nucleotides: 9. CDR3 sequence reads: CASSTWDREVNEQFF. The CDR3 DNA reads TGCGCCAGCAGCACATGGGACAGGGAGGTAAATGAGCAGTTCTTC.

This rearrangement joins TRBV5-1 to TRBJ1-2; no definite D call. Between the trimmed V and J ends, which lost 4 bases and 5 bases, there was a span of 15 bases. The germline gives CDR1 SGHRS, CDR2 YFSETQ. There are 14 residues in the CDR3. The CDR3 region has the DNA TGCGCCAGCAGCCCACTATCCAGCGGGTATGGCTACACCTTC. This gives the protein CASSPLSSGYGYTF.

The chain joins TRBV27 to TRBJ2-7, with TRBD1 as a possible D gene (6 bases). This CDR3 has 12 residues. Trimming took off 3 bases at V and 6 bases at J, with 9 bases between the two ends. Germline assignment: CDR1 MNHEY and CDR2 SMNVEV (reference sequence). DNA of the CDR3: TGTGCCAGCAGTTTGTCAGGGGCCGAGCAGTACTTC. Translated, it gives CASSLSGAEQYF.

The chain is built from TRBV4-1 and TRBJ1-1; 9 nucleotides agree with TRBD1. CDR3 size: 18 residues. Per germline, CDR1 MGHRA and CDR2 YSYEKL. V shed 3 bases and J 1 base; nucleotides not matched to a gene: 12. The CDR3 region has the DNA TGCGCCAGCAGCCAGATGCCGGGACAGGGAAGGAGGAACACTGAAGCTTTCTTT. Translating gives CASSQMPGQGRRNTEAFF.